The rows below give T cell receptor beta chains drawn from one sample of a study of shared clonotypes between healthy human individuals. The method was immunoSEQ multiplex PCR; TCRdb's version includes in-frame clones alone and lacks a portion of them. There are about 2 million clones in the sample; about 95% occur only once, and roughly 1% lies in the top ten. Sequenced: naive CD8+ T cells sorted from blood. All receptors derive from a man younger than 35 in good health. CDR3s include the opening cysteine and the closing phenylalanine or tryptophan. The D gene is left open where the match is weak. Not all rows give a size; the values are once, few, many and, for expanded clones, a class.

>TRBV7-8|TRBJ2-7|.|TRBD2
TGTGCCAGCAGCCCAACTGGTGGACTAGCGGTGAGCTCCTACGAGCAGTACTTC
CASSPTGGLAVSSYEQYF
>TRBV27|TRBJ2-7|.|TRBD1
TGTGCCAGCAGGCCACGCGGGACAGGGGATTACGAGCAGTACTTC
CASRPRGTGDYEQYF
>TRBV19|TRBJ1-2|.|TRBD1
TGTGCCAGTAGTATCTCGGGACAGGGCGGTGGCTACACCTTC
CASSISGQGGGYTF
>TRBV19|TRBJ1-5|.|.
TGTGCCAGTAGTATGTCCCAGTTGGGCAATCAGCCCCAGCATTTT
CASSMSQLGNQPQHF
>TRBV15|TRBJ1-1|.|.
TGTGCCACCAGCAGAGATGAGGGCACTGAAGCTTTCTTT
CATSRDEGTEAFF
>TRBV30|TRBJ1-2|.|TRBD1
TGTGCGGAAACGACAGGGGACGGTAACTATGGCTACACCTTC
CAETTGDGNYGYTF
>TRBV28|TRBJ1-1|.|.
TGTGCCAGCAGCGCGACGGCTAACACTGAAGCTTTCTTT
CASSATANTEAFF
>TRBV25-1|TRBJ2-7|.|.
TGTGCCAGCAGTGAATTATCCAGTTACGAGCAGTACTTC
CASSELSSYEQYF
>TRBV9|TRBJ2-1|once|.
TGTGCCAGCAGCGTAGAATCTAGGGCCCAGCTCTACAATGAGCAGTTCTTC
CASSVESRAQLYNEQFF
>TRBV7-9|TRBJ2-7|once|.
TGTGCCAGCAGCGCCCTGAGGGAGGACTACGAGCAGTACTTC
CASSALREDYEQYF
>TRBV9|TRBJ1-1|.|TRBD1
TGTGCCAGCAGCGTAGCTTCGTGGACAGGGGGTGACACTGAAGCTTTCTTT
CASSVASWTGGDTEAFF
>TRBV28|TRBJ2-5|.|TRBD2
TGTGCCAGCAGTTTTCCTGGCGGGGGGACCCAGTACTTC
CASSFPGGGTQYF
>TRBV7-6|TRBJ2-7|.|.
TGTGCCAGCAGCTTATCCAGGGTTGACGAGCAGTACTTC
CASSLSRVDEQYF
>TRBV27|TRBJ2-7|.|.
TGTGCCAGCAGTGCCACCATCTACGAGCAGTACTTC
CASSATIYEQYF
>TRBV5-1|TRBJ2-5|.|.
TGCGCCAGCAGCTTGGGACAGGTCGTTTTCCACCAAGAGACCCAGTACTTC
CASSLGQVVFHQETQYF
>TRBV27|TRBJ2-7|.|.
TGTGCCAGCAGTTCCCGGACAGCAATGACCTACGAGCAGTACTTC
CASSSRTAMTYEQYF
>TRBV29-1|TRBJ2-2|.|.
TGCAGCGTTGAGTCCAGGGCGGGCACCGGGGAGCTGTTTTTT
CSVESRAGTGELFF
>TRBV7-9|TRBJ2-1|.|TRBD1
TGTGCCAGCAGCCCCCGGACAGGGGCTTTTCATGAGCAGTTCTTC
CASSPRTGAFHEQFF
>TRBV10-3|TRBJ1-1|.|.
TGTGCCATCAGTGAGTCCACTGAAGCTTTCTTT
CAISESTEAFF
>TRBV5-5|TRBJ2-2|.|.
TGTGCCAGCAGCACGGGAGTTGGGAACACCGGGGAGCTGTTTTTT
CASSTGVGNTGELFF
>TRBV7-9|TRBJ2-7|.|.
TGTGCCAGCAGCTTAGGGGACACGGTGGAATCTTCCTACGAGCAGTACTTC
CASSLGDTVESSYEQYF
>TRBV9|TRBJ1-2|once|.
TGTGCCAGCAGCGCATCAGGGGTTACGGGCTACACCTTC
CASSASGVTGYTF
>TRBV4-1|TRBJ2-3|.|.
TGCGCCAGCAGCCAAGCGGGCAGGGGAGGGGATACGCAGTATTTT
CASSQAGRGGDTQYF
>TRBV18|TRBJ2-1|.|.
TGTGCCAGCTCAAAACTACCCCGGGCCGGCGATGAGCAGTTCTTC
CASSKLPRAGDEQFF
>TRBV6-1|TRBJ2-1|.|.
TGTGCCAGCAGCGAAGCGGGTGGGCTCTACAATGAGCAGTTCTTC
CASSEAGGLYNEQFF
>TRBV19|TRBJ2-1|.|TRBD1
TGTGCCAGTAGTATAGAGACAGGGACGAGCTCCTACAATGAGCAGTTCTTC
CASSIETGTSSYNEQFF
>TRBV9|TRBJ2-7|.|TRBD1
TGTGCCAGCAGCGGCGGACCTACAGGGGGCCTCTACGAGCAGTACTTC
CASSGGPTGGLYEQYF
>TRBV18|TRBJ2-3|.|.
TGTGCCAGCTCACCAAGGGAAAGCACAGATACGCAGTATTTT
CASSPRESTDTQYF
>TRBV7-9|TRBJ1-2|.|.
TGTGCCAGCAGCGCTGGAAGTATGGGGGACTATGGCTACACCTTC
CASSAGSMGDYGYTF
>TRBV30|TRBJ1-2|.|.
TGTGCCTGGAGGCCCGGGGGGGGCTATGGCTACACCTTC
CAWRPGGGYGYTF
>TRBV6-6|TRBJ2-7|.|TRBD1
TGTGCCAGCAGTTCACAGGGGGCAGGCTACGAGCAGTACTTC
CASSSQGAGYEQYF
>TRBV11-2|TRBJ1-2|.|.
TGTGCCAGCAGCTTAGAAGGTGGGGGGACCCTATATGGCTACACCTTC
CASSLEGGGTLYGYTF
>TRBV6-5|TRBJ2-7|.|.
TGTGCCAGCAGTTACGTCCGATCTAGTGAGCAGTACTTC
CASSYVRSSEQYF
>TRBV19|TRBJ2-7|.|.
TGTGCCAGTAGTGGGTATGGCGATACCTACGAGCAGTACTTC
CASSGYGDTYEQYF
>TRBV15|TRBJ2-2|once|.
TGTGCCACCAGCAGTTTGAGCGGCAGGAACACCGGGGAGCTGTTTTTT
CATSSLSGRNTGELFF
>TRBV15|TRBJ1-4|once|.
TGTGCCACCAGCAGAGATGGCGGATATAATGAAAAACTGTTTTTT
CATSRDGGYNEKLFF
>TRBV6-5|TRBJ1-5|.|TRBD1
TGTGCCAGCAGTCCGACAGGGAACAATCAGCCCCAGCATTTT
CASSPTGNNQPQHF
>TRBV15|TRBJ1-1|.|.
TGTGCCACCAGCATCGGAGAGGGCAACATGAACACTGAAGCTTTCTTT
CATSIGEGNMNTEAFF
>TRBV10-2|TRBJ2-1|.|.
TGCGCCAGCAGTGAAACCAATTACAATGAGCAGTTCTTC
CASSETNYNEQFF